What follows describes a single T cell receptor (beta chain). Produced via immunoSEQ multiplex PCR; TCRdb's table is partial and in-frame only. The sample shows fewer than 15,000 clones, 84% of them seen only once. These data belong to a study of graft-versus-host responses after intestinal transplantation. V shed 3 bases and J shed 4 bases, with 6 bases lying between them. CDR1 is SGHAT, CDR2 FQNNGV, per germline. The CDR3 totals 13 residues. The clonotype originates from a human patient who received an intestinal transplant, so some T cells may come from the graft donor. The material sequenced was PBMCs, taken after intestinal transplantation. The chain uses TRBV11-2 and TRBJ2-2; D not certain. Here the CDR3 reads CASSFLSTGELFF. The CDR3 DNA follows: TGTGCCAGCAGCTTTCTGAGCACCGGGGAGCTGTTTTTT.